The entry that follows covers one TCR beta chain sequence. V was pared by 0 bases and J by 1 base, with 5 bases of the junction left unmatched. Germline V gene lookup returns CDR1 SGHRS and CDR2 YFSETQ. This CDR3 is 18 amino acids long. This specimen belongs to a study of T cell changes during pregnancy in multiple sclerosis. Method: immunoSEQ multiplex PCR; TCRdb's copy keeps in-frame clones and lacks some. This table holds 100,000 or so clones, around 92% found once. Sequenced here: peripheral blood, sampled before pregnancy. The sequence was obtained from a female donor with multiple sclerosis, enrolled in a pregnancy study. This chain links TRBV5-1 with TRBJ2-2; 11 bases are shared with TRBD2. The CDR3 loop reads CASSLDILAGGNTGELFF. CDR3 DNA: TGCGCCAGCAGCTTGGATATTCTAGCGGGAGGGAACACCGGGGAGCTGTTTTTT.